This T cell receptor (beta chain) is from a study of early T cells in non-severe SARS-CoV-2 infection. TCRdb analysed the 5' RACE reads with MiXCR anew, one entry per CDR3 protein. The sample gives some 64,000 distinct CDR3 sequences, roughly 10% of which show up once; 1.7% is in the top ten. In its sample, this clonotype was seen many times. The CDR3 has 14 amino acids. Trimming took 6 bases from V and 0 from J; bases not matched to a gene: 7. The germline gives CDR1 DFQATT, CDR2 SNEGSKA (reference sequence). J is TRBJ2-7 and V is TRBV20-1; 8 bases agree with TRBD2. This clonotype originated in an adult who was a healthcare worker with PCR-confirmed SARS-CoV-2 infection or an uninfected control (not recorded which). Sequenced: whole blood. DNA of the CDR3: TGCAGTGCCACAACTAGCGGTTACTCCTACGAGCAGTACTTC. Translated, it gives CSATTSGYSYEQYF.